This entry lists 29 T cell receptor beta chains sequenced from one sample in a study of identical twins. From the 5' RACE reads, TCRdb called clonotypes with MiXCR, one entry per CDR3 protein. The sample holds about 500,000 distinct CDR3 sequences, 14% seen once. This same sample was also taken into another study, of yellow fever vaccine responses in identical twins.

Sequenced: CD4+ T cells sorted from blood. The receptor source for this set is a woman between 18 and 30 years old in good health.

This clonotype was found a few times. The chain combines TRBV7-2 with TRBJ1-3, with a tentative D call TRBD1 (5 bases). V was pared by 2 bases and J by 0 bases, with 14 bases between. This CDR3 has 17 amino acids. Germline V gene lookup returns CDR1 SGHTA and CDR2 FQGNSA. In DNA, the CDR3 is TGTGCCAGCAGCTTAACATTGCGGGGGAGCTCTGGAAACACCATATATTTT. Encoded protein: CASSLTLRGSSGNTIYF.

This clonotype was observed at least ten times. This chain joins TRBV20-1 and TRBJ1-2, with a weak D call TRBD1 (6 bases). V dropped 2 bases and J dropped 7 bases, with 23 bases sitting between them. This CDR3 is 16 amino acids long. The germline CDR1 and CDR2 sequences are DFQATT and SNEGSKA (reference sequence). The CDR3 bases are TGCAGTGCTAGAAGATCGGGGGAGGGGGGTTTTCTTGGCTACACCTTC. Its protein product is CSARRSGEGGFLGYTF.

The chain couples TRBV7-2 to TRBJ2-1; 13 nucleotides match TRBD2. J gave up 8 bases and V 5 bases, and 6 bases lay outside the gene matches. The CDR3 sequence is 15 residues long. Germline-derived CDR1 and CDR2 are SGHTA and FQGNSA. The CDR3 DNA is TGTGCCAGCAGCCCAAGGACTAGCGGGAGTTATGAGCAGTTCTTC. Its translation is CASSPRTSGSYEQFF.

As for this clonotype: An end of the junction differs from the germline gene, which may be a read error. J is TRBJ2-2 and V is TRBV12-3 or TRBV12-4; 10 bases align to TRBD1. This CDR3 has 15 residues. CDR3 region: CASSLGQGDTGELVF. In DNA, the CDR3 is TGTGCCAGCAGCCTCGGACAGGGGGACACCGGGGAGCTGGTTTTT.

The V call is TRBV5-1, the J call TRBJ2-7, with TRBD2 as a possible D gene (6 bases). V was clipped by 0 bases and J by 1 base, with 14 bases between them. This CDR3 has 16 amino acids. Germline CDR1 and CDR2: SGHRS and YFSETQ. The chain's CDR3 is CASSLGGRTRSYEQYF. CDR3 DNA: TGCGCCAGCAGCTTGGGGGGGAGGACCCGATCCTACGAGCAGTACTTC. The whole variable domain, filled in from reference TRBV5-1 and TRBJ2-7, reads KAGVTQTPRYLIKTRGQQVTLSCSPISGHRSVSWYQQTPGQGLQFLFEYFSETQRNKGNFPGRFSGRQFSNSRSEMNVSTLELGDSALYLCASSLGGRTRSYEQYFGPGTRLTVT.

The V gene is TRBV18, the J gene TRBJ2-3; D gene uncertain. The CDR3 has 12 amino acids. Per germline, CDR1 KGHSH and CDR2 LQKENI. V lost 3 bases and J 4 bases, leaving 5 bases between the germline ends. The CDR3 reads CASSPIPDTQYF. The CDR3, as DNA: TGTGCCAGCTCACCCATCCCAGATACGCAGTATTTT.

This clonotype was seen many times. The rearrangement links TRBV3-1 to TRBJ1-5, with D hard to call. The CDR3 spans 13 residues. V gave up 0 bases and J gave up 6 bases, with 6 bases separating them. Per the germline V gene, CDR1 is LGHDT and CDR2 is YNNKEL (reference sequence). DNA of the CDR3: TGTGCCAGCAGCCAAGATGTCGGTCAGCCCCAGCATTTT. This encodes CASSQDVGQPQHF.

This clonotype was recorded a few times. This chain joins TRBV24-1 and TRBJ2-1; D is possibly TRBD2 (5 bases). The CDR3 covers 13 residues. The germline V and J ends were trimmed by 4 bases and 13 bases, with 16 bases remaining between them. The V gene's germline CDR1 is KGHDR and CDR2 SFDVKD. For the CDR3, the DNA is TGTGCCACCAGTGACCTTATAACTAGAGTTCAGTTCTTC. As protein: CATSDLITRVQFF.

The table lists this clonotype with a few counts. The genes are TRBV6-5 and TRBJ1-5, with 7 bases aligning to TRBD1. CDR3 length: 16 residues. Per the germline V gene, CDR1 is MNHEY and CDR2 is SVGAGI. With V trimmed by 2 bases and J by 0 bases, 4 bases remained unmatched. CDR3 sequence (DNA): TGTGCCAGCAGTTACGGGACAGTGACTAGCAATCAGCCCCAGCATTTT. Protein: CASSYGTVTSNQPQHF.

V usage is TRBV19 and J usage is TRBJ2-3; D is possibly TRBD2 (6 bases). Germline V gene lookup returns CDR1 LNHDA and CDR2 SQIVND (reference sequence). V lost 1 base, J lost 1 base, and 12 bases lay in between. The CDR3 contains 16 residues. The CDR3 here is CASSIGGGARTDTQYF. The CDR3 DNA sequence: TGTGCCAGTAGTATAGGCGGCGGGGCTCGCACAGATACGCAGTATTTT.

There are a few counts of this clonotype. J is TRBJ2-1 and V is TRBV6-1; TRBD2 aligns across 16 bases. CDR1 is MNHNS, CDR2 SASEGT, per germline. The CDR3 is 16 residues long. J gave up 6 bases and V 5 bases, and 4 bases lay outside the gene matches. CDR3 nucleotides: TGTGCCAGCAGTCGTGGGACTAGCGGGGGGGCCAATGAGCAGTTCTTC. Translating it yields CASSRGTSGGANEQFF.

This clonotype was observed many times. This chain's CDR3 is CSHETGLQETQYF. As DNA, the CDR3 is TGCAGCCACGAGACAGGCCTGCAAGAGACCCAGTACTTC. V and J are TRBV29-1 and TRBJ2-5, with TRBD1 as a possible D gene (6 bases). This CDR3 is built from 13 residues. CDR1 is SQVTM, CDR2 ANQGSEA, per germline. Trimming removed 8 bases from V and 2 bases from J, with 15 bases in between.

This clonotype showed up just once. DNA of the CDR3: TGTGCCAGCAGCTTCGTGGGACAGAAAAGCACAGATACGCAGTATTTT. Its protein product is CASSFVGQKSTDTQYF. The chain carries TRBV11-2 and TRBJ2-3; 7 bases are a match to TRBD1. The length of the CDR3 is 16 residues. CDR1 and CDR2 (germline): SGHAT, FQNNGV. The V segment lost 3 bases and the J segment 0 bases; nucleotides outside the gene matches: 6.

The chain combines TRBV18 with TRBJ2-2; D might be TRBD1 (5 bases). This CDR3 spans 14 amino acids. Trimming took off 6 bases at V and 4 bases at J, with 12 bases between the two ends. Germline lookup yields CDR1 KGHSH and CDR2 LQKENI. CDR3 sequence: CASSTTDSTGELFF. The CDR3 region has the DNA TGTGCCAGCTCCACGACAGATTCCACCGGGGAGCTGTTTTTT.

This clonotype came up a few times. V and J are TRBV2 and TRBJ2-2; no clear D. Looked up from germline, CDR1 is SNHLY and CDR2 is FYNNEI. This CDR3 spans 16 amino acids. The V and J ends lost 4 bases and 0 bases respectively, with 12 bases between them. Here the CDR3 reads CASSGNPAPNTGELFF. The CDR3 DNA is TGTGCCAGCAGTGGGAATCCAGCCCCGAACACCGGGGAGCTGTTTTTT.

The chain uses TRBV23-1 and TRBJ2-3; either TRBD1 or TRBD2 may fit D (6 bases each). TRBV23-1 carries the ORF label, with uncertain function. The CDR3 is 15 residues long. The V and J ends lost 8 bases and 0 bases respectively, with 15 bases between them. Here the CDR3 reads CASPHWRGSTDTQYF. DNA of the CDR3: TGCGCCAGCCCCCACTGGAGGGGGAGCACAGATACGCAGTATTTT.

The CDR3 sequence: CASTPGWGHDTQYF. The CDR3 DNA follows: TGTGCCAGCACCCCAGGCTGGGGCCATGATACGCAGTATTTT. This chain links TRBV6-2 or TRBV6-3 with TRBJ2-3; possibly TRBD1 for D (5 bases). Looked up from germline, CDR1 is MNHEY and CDR2 is SVGEGT. Trimming shortened V by 7 bases and J by 6 bases, and 17 bases separated the two germline ends. The length of the CDR3 is 14 residues.

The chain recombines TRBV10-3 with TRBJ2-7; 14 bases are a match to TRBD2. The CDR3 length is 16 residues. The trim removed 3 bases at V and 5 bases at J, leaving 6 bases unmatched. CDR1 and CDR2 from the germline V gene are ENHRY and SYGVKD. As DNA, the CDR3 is TGTGCCATCAGTGACCGCGGGACTAGCGGGAGTGACGAGCAGTACTTC. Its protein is CAISDRGTSGSDEQYF.

As DNA, the CDR3 is TGTGCCAGCAGCGTCTTAGGGGGGCTAGCGGGAGGCCTTCCTGTACAAAGGGAGCAGTTCTTC. Translating it yields CASSVLGGLAGGLPVQREQFF. The rearrangement links TRBV9 to TRBJ2-1, with 11 bases matching TRBD2. The germline gives CDR1 SGDLS, CDR2 YYNGEE. The junction had 26 bases not matched to a gene; V was cut back by 2 bases and J by 10 bases. The CDR3 spans 21 residues.

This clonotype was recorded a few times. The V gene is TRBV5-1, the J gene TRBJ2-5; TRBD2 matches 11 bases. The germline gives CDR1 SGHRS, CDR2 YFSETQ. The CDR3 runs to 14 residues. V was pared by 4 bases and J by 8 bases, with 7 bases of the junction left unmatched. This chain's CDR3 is CASSPGLAGGTQYF. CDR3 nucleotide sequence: TGCGCCAGCAGCCCGGGTCTAGCGGGGGGAACCCAGTACTTC.

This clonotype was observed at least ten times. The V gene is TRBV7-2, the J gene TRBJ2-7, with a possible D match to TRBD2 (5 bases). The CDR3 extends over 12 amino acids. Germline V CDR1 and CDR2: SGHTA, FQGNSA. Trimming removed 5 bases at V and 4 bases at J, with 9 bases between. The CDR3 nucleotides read TGTGCCAGCAGCCTTAGCGTTTACGAGCAGTACTTC. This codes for CASSLSVYEQYF.

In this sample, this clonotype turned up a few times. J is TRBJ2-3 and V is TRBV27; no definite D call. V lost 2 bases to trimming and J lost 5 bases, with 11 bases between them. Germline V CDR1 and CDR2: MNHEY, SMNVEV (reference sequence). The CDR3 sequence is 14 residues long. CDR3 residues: CASSLTPLGDTQYF. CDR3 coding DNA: TGTGCCAGCAGTTTAACCCCTCTGGGAGATACGCAGTATTTT.

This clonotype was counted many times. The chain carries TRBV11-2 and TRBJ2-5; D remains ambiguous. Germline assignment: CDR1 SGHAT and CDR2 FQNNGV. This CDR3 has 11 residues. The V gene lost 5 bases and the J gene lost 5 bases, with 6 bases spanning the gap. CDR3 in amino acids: CASSPRETQYF. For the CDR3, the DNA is TGTGCCAGCAGCCCTCGGGAGACCCAGTACTTC.

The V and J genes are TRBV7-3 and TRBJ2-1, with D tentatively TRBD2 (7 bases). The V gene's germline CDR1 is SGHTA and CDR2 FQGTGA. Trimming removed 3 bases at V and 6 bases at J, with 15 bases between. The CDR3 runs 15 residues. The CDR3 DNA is TGTGCCAGCAGCTTTAGTGGCGGGGGCCCCAATGAGCAGTTCTTC. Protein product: CASSFSGGGPNEQFF.

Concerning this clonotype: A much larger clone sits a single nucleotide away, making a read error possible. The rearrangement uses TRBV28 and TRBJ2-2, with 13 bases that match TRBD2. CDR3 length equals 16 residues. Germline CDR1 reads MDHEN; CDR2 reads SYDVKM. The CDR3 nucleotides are TGTGCCAGCTGGACTAGCGGGAGAAGTGACACCGGGGGGCTGTTTTTT. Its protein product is CASWTSGRSDTGGLFF.

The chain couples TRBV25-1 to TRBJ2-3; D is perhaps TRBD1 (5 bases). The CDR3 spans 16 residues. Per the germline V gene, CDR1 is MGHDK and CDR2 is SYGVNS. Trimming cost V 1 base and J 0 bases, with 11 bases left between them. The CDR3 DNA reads TGTGCCAGCAGTGAATTTCCAGGGTACAGCACAGATACGCAGTATTTT. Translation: CASSEFPGYSTDTQYF.

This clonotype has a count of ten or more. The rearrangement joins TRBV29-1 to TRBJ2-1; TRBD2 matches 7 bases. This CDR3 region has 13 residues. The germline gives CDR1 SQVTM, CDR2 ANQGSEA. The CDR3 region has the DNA TGCAGTTCCGGGGGGTCAACGGTGAGTGAGCAGTTCTTC. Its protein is CSSGGSTVSEQFF.

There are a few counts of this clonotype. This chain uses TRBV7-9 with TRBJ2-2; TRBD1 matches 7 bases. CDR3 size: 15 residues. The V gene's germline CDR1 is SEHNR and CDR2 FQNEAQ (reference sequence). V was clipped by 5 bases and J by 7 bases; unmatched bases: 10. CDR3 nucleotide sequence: TGTGCCAGCAGCGCCCCCGACAGGGCGAACGGGGAGCTGTTTTTT. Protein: CASSAPDRANGELFF.

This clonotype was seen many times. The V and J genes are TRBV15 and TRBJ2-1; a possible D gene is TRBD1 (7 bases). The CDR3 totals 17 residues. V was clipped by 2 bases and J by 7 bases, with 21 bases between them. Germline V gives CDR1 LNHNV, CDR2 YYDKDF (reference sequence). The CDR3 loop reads CATSRYKQGTGRNEQFF. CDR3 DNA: TGTGCCACCAGCAGATATAAACAGGGGACTGGTCGAAATGAGCAGTTCTTC.